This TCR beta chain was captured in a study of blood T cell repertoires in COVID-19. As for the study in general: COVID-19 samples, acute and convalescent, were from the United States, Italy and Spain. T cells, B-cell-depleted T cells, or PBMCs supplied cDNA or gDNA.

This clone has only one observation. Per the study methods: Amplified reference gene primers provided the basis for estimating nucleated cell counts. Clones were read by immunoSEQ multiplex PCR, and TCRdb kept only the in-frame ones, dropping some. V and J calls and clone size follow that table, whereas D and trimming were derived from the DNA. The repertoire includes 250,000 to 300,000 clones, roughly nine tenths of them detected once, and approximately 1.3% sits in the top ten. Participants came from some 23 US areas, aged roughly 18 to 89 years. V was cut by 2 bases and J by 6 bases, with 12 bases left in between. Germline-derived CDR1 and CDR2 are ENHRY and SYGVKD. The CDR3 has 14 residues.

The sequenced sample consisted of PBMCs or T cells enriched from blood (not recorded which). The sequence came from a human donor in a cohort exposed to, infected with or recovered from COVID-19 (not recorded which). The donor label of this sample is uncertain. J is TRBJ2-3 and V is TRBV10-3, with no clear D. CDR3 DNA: TGTGCCATCAGTGAGGGGTCAGTCGGGGATACGCAGTATTTT. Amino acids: CAISEGSVGDTQYF.